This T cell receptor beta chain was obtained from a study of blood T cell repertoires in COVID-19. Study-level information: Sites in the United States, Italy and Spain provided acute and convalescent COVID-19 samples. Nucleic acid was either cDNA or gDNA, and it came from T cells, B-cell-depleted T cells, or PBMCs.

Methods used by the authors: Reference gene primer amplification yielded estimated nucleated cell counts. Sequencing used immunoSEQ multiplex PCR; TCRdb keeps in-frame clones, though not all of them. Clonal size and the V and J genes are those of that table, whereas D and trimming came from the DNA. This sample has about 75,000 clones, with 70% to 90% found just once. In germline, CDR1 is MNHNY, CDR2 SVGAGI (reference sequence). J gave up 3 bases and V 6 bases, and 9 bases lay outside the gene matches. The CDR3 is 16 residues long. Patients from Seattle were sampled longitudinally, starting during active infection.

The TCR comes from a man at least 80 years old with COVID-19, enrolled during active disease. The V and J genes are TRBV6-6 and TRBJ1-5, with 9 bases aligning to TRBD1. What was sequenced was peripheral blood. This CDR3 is CASSPGRDRVNQPQHF. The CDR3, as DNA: TGTGCCAGCAGCCCAGGGCGGGACAGGGTCAATCAGCCCCAGCATTTT.